One and the same sample provided the 10 T cell receptor beta chains below, sequenced in a study of blood T cell repertoires in COVID-19. Measured with immunoSEQ multiplex PCR; TCRdb has only the in-frame clones, and not every one. The sample includes approximately 290,000 clones, about nine tenths of them seen just once. The sample taken for sequencing was peripheral blood. All receptors come from a man between 18 and 35 years old with active or convalescent COVID-19.

This sequence joins TRBV7-9 and TRBJ2-5, with 7 bases lining up with TRBD1. CDR1 and CDR2 (germline): SEHNR, FQNEAQ (reference sequence). V was pared by 6 bases and J by 1 base, with 5 bases of the junction left unmatched. This CDR3 spans 14 amino acids. CDR3 DNA sequence: TGTGCCAGCAGACAGGGACAGATCCAAGAGACCCAGTACTTC. Amino acids: CASRQGQIQETQYF.

The chain carries TRBV29-1 and TRBJ2-3, with D perhaps TRBD2 (5 bases). Trimming shortened V by 1 base and J by 0 bases, and 8 bases separated the two germline ends. CDR1 SQVTM and CDR2 ANQGSEA come from the germline V gene. The CDR3 spans 14 residues. In nucleotides, the CDR3 is TGCAGCGTTGAAGGCCGGGAAAGCACAGATACGCAGTATTTT. Translation: CSVEGRESTDTQYF.

This chain uses TRBV5-6 with TRBJ1-2; unclear D gene. V was trimmed by 2 bases and J by 1 base, leaving 6 bases between them. Germline CDR1 is SGHDT and CDR2 is YYEEEE. The CDR3 has 13 residues. The CDR3 sequence is CASSFTHNYGYTF. The CDR3 DNA reads TGTGCCAGCAGCTTCACTCATAACTATGGCTACACCTTC.

The chain has TRBV3-1 (or the pseudogene TRBV3-2) and TRBJ1-5; the D is unclear. Germline assignment: CDR1 LGHDT and CDR2 YNNKEL (reference sequence). V lost 1 base, J lost 0 bases, and 4 bases lay in between. The CDR3 is made up of 14 amino acids. As DNA, the CDR3 is TGTGCCAGCAGCCAAGGGCATAGCAATCAGCCCCAGCATTTT. This translates into CASSQGHSNQPQHF.

The genes are TRBV5-5 and TRBJ1-1, with 7 positions matching TRBD1. CDR1 is SGHKS, CDR2 YYEKEE, per germline (reference sequence). J was trimmed by 3 bases and V by 0 bases; bases with no gene match: 2. The CDR3 loop spans 14 amino acids. The CDR3 protein is CASSLGQGYTEAFF. CDR3 coding DNA: TGTGCCAGCAGCTTGGGACAGGGATACACTGAAGCTTTCTTT.

V usage is TRBV6-5 and J usage is TRBJ2-1; TRBD2 agrees at 8 bases. The CDR3 sequence is 16 residues long. J was trimmed by 5 bases and V by 2 bases; bases with no gene match: 8. CDR1 MNHEY and CDR2 SVGAGI come from the germline V gene. The CDR3 is CASSYGGGGTNNEQFF. The CDR3 DNA is TGTGCCAGCAGTTACGGCGGCGGGGGGACAAACAATGAGCAGTTCTTC.

For the CDR3, the DNA is TGTGCCAGCTCATCCGACAGGGGGAACACTGAAGCTTTCTTT. Residues: CASSSDRGNTEAFF. The chain recombines TRBV18 with TRBJ1-1; the match to TRBD1 covers 8 bases. Germline V gene lookup returns CDR1 KGHSH and CDR2 LQKENI. The CDR3 covers 14 residues. J was trimmed by 1 base and V by 5 bases; bases with no gene match: 3.

This sequence joins TRBV27 and TRBJ2-7, with 11 bases matching TRBD2. The CDR3 contains 16 residues. Germline CDR1 is MNHEY and CDR2 is SMNVEV (reference sequence). The V gene end was trimmed by 5 bases and the J gene end by 2 bases; junction bases not matched to a gene: 8. The CDR3 region is CASSPWGTSGAYEQYF. For the CDR3, the DNA is TGTGCCAGCAGTCCGTGGGGGACTAGCGGTGCCTACGAGCAGTACTTC.

The V call is TRBV18, the J call TRBJ2-5, with 8 bases identical to TRBD2. CDR3 length: 14 residues. Germline V lookup: CDR1 KGHSH, CDR2 LQKENI. With 2 bases clipped from V and 2 bases from J, the junction kept 1 base outside the gene matches. CDR3 DNA: TGTGCCAGCTCACCAGGCGGGGGGCAAGAGACCCAGTACTTC. Translation: CASSPGGGQETQYF.

This clone is a singleton in its sample. This chain uses TRBV18 with TRBJ2-7; the match to TRBD1 covers 11 bases. The CDR3 runs to 17 residues. Germline CDR1 is KGHSH and CDR2 is LQKENI. Germline trimming cut 6 bases from V and 1 base from J; bases unmatched to any gene: 11. The CDR3: CASSLGTGGGPSYEQYF. CDR3 sequence (DNA): TGTGCCAGCTCCCTCGGGACAGGGGGAGGCCCGTCCTACGAGCAGTACTTC.